The sequence of this T cell receptor beta chain was determined in a study of cytomegalovirus exposure and HLA in healthy donors. Germline V gene lookup returns CDR1 SGHRS and CDR2 YFSETQ. This CDR3 has 15 amino acids. The V end lost 3 bases, the J end lost 2 bases, and 14 bases lay between the germline ends. The PCR made use of 60 Vbeta and 13 Jbeta primers. The assay was immunoSEQ multiplex PCR, and TCRdb's table has in-frame clones only and misses some. This table holds roughly 150,000 clones, more than 70% found once. The V call is TRBV5-1, the J call TRBJ1-1; D gene unclear. The sample was PBMCs. The TCR sequence derives from a young man in good health and CMV-seropositive. CDR3 DNA sequence: TGCGCCAGCAGCTCCCGGGCGGGAAAAAACACTGAAGCTTTCTTT. It encodes CASSSRAGKNTEAFF.